A single TCR beta chain is shown here with its context. Its target is unknown. These data are taken from a study of OX40 agonist ivuxolimab in advanced cancers. Study summary: The study enrolled dose-escalation patients with hepatocellular carcinoma, melanoma, renal cell or head and neck cancer. Three dose-escalation patients had partial responses: one with hepatocellular carcinoma and two with cutaneous melanoma.

Study outcomes and limitations: CD8+ T cells (on average) carried more expanded clones than CD4+ T cells.

Blood sampling was done at baseline, cycle 4 day 1, and cycle 7 day 1. Only in-frame clones appear in the TCRdb table, and some are missing; sequencing was by immunoSEQ multiplex PCR. The repertoire holds 82,000 or so clones, with more than 85% as singletons. The V and J ends lost 4 bases and 6 bases, in that order; junction bases with no gene match: 1. Germline CDR1 and CDR2: SGHNT and YENEEA. The CDR3 length is 12 residues. Source: CD4+ or CD8+ T cells sorted from blood, taken in a trial of the OX40 agonist ivuxolimab. The clonotype was recovered from an adult with an advanced solid tumor such as melanoma, head and neck, liver or kidney cancer. This chain connects TRBV11-3 to TRBJ2-7; 9 bases are shared with TRBD1. CDR3 in DNA: TGTGCCAGCAGCTCGGGACAGGGCGAGCAGTACTTC. This sequence encodes CASSSGQGEQYF.